This T cell receptor beta chain was captured by sequencing in a study of metastatic and nonmetastatic thyroid tumors. Looking at the study overall: Repertoire comparison spanned blood and tumor or nodule tissue of malignant and benign thyroid patients. The study's findings and limits: Reportedly, malignant thyroid tumors had significantly higher TCR beta diversity than benign nodules, in blood and tumor.

No patient received treatment before thyroid surgery. Via MiXCR, TCRdb re-called the PCR reads. This table has approximately 42,000 clones, 20% to 30% appearing once. CDR3 size: 15 residues. CDR1 is MDHEN and CDR2 is SYDVKM in the germline V gene. V shed 2 bases and J shed 0 bases, with 8 bases lying between them. Notes on this clone: The antigen is undetermined.

Sequences were obtained from tumor tissue. This chain links TRBV28 with TRBJ2-1; D uncertain. This sequence originates from a female donor with papillary thyroid cancer or a benign thyroid nodule (not recorded which). Some clones in this sample may be carry-over from other donors' samples. Here the CDR3 DNA reads TGTGCCAGCAGTTTAAACCAGGTCTCCTACAATGAGCAGTTCTTC. Encoded protein: CASSLNQVSYNEQFF.